This T cell receptor (beta chain) stems from a study of T-cell reconstitution after alpha-beta-depleted transplantation in children. Library preparation (for TCRbeta) was performed with unique molecular identifiers. Using its own MiXCR run on the PCR reads, TCRdb lists one record per CDR3 protein. Found here are approximately 420,000 distinct CDR3 sequences, 11% of them singletons; the top ten hold approximately 5%. The germline V gene encodes CDR1 SGHRS and CDR2 YFSETQ. CDR3 length: 14 amino acids. V was pared by 1 base and J by 1 base, with 8 bases between. The source was PBMCs from the stem cell graft donor, collected from the stem cell graft. The gene calls are TRBV5-1 and TRBJ1-1; D remains unclear. The TCR comes from a human donor who donated a stem cell graft to a child with acute myeloid leukemia. The chain's CDR3 is CASSLYQPNTEAFF. CDR3 DNA: TGCGCCAGCAGCTTGTACCAGCCGAACACTGAAGCTTTCTTT.